A single sample gave rise to the 16 T cell receptor beta chains below, sequenced in a study of shared clonotypes between healthy human individuals. Assay used: immunoSEQ multiplex PCR; TCRdb lists only in-frame clones, some missing. The sample contains 500,000 to 550,000 clones, approximately 95% of which appear only once. Sequencing input: naive CD4+ T cells sorted from blood. The subset was: CD45RA+ positively selected. The source of these receptors is a woman aged 25 to 39 in good health.

This chain connects TRBV7-9 to TRBJ1-5; TRBD1 matches at 7 bases. Trimming cost V 5 bases and J 1 base; bases outside gene matches: 5. The CDR3 has 15 residues. From germline, CDR1 is SEHNR and CDR2 FQNEAQ (reference sequence). CDR3 nucleotide sequence: TGTGCCAGCAGCCCGGGACAGCCAAGCAATCAGCCCCAGCATTTT. Its protein is CASSPGQPSNQPQHF.

V usage is TRBV27 and J usage is TRBJ2-3; 7 nucleotides align to TRBD2. Germline V gives CDR1 MNHEY, CDR2 SMNVEV (reference sequence). The CDR3 covers 17 residues. J lost 0 bases, V lost 5 bases, and 11 bases had no gene match. CDR3 nucleotide sequence: TGTGCCAGCAGTCCGAAGGCGGGAGTAGCGAGCACAGATACGCAGTATTTT. This encodes CASSPKAGVASTDTQYF.

The chain uses TRBV6-5 and TRBJ2-7; D may be TRBD2 (6 bases). The CDR3 has 14 residues. V was shortened by 5 bases and J by 6 bases, with 17 bases between the two germline ends. The germline V gene encodes CDR1 MNHEY and CDR2 SVGAGI. CDR3 amino acids: CASSPSSTSREQYF. The CDR3 region has the DNA TGTGCCAGCAGTCCCTCATCCACTAGCCGCGAGCAGTACTTC.

The chain couples TRBV2 to TRBJ2-7; TRBD1 is a possible D gene (5 bases). Deletions cut 6 bases from V and 7 bases from J, with 16 bases between. CDR3 length: 13 residues. Germline V CDR1 and CDR2: SNHLY, FYNNEI. The CDR3 nucleotides are TGTGCCAGCAGCACCCAGGGCCAGACGGAGCAGTACTTC. This sequence encodes CASSTQGQTEQYF.

The chain recombines TRBV29-1 with TRBJ2-1; D unresolved. Trimming stripped 4 bases from V and 8 bases from J, with 6 bases between. This CDR3 contains 10 residues. Germline V gene sequence: CDR1 SQVTM, CDR2 ANQGSEA. CDR3 loop: CSVGSYEQFF. CDR3 in DNA: TGCAGCGTTGGCAGCTATGAGCAGTTCTTC.

The count of this clone is one. The chain joins TRBV7-2 to TRBJ2-3; a weak D match, TRBD2 (5 bases). CDR3 size: 16 residues. The germline gives CDR1 SGHTA, CDR2 FQGNSA. Trimming cost V 6 bases and J 6 bases, with 22 bases left between them. This CDR3 reads CASRNRAGIPSDTQYF. CDR3 nucleotide sequence: TGTGCCAGCAGAAATAGGGCGGGCATACCGTCCGATACGCAGTATTTT.

The V gene is TRBV7-8, the J gene TRBJ2-5, with 7 bases identical to TRBD1. The trim removed 1 base at V and 4 bases at J, leaving 6 bases unmatched. Germline V gene lookup returns CDR1 SGHVS and CDR2 FQNEAQ. The CDR3 runs to 15 residues. The CDR3 nucleotides read TGTGCCAGCAGCTTAGTCGGGACAGTTGGAGAGACCCAGTACTTC. Translating gives CASSLVGTVGETQYF. The full variable domain, in which reference TRBV7-8 and TRBJ2-5 provide the parts outside the CDR3, is GAGVSQSPRYKVAKRGQDVALRCDPISGHVSLFWYQQALGQGPEFLTYFQNEAQLDKSGLPSDRFFAERPEGSVSTLKIQRTQQEDSAVYLCASSLVGTVGETQYFGPGTRLLVL.

This rearrangement joins TRBV9 to TRBJ1-3, with D uncertain. This CDR3 spans 14 amino acids. Trimming removed 0 bases at V and 2 bases at J, with 6 bases between. The V gene's germline CDR1 is SGDLS and CDR2 YYNGEE. CDR3 DNA: TGTGCCAGCAGCGTAGCTCAGACTGGAAACACCATATATTTT. It translates to CASSVAQTGNTIYF.

This chain links TRBV10-3 with TRBJ2-7; the D gene is possibly TRBD1 (6 bases). The CDR3 extends over 14 amino acids. Looked up from germline, CDR1 is ENHRY and CDR2 is SYGVKD. The ends were cut back, 6 bases at V and 2 bases at J, with 14 bases in the middle. CDR3 in amino acids: CAISPTDRTYEQYF. The CDR3 nucleotides are TGTGCCATCAGCCCAACAGACAGGACCTACGAGCAGTACTTC.

This chain joins TRBV19 and TRBJ2-1; 7 nucleotides match TRBD2. With V trimmed by 11 bases and J by 1 base, 14 bases remained unmatched. The CDR3 runs 16 residues. The V gene's germline CDR1 is LNHDA and CDR2 SQIVND (reference sequence). CDR3 bases: TGTGCCTCAAAAATCAGCGGGAAAAGGTCCTACAATGAGCAGTTCTTC. Translating it yields CASKISGKRSYNEQFF. Based on the CDR3 plus reference TRBV19 and TRBJ2-1, the full variable domain is DGGITQSPKYLFRKEGQNVTLSCEQNLNHDAMYWYRQDPGQGLRLIYYSQIVNDFQKGDIAEGYSVSREKKESFPLTVTSAQKNPTAFYLCASKISGKRSYNEQFFGPGTRLTVL.

This clone has just one count. V is TRBV4-2 and J is TRBJ2-4; 8 bases agree with TRBD2. The CDR3 totals 17 residues. Germline V gene lookup returns CDR1 LGHNA and CDR2 YNFKEQ. Trimming removed 1 base from V and 6 bases from J; junction bases left unmatched: 11. The CDR3 region is CASSQGQPGGAGNIQYF. CDR3 sequence (DNA): TGTGCCAGCAGCCAAGGACAACCGGGAGGGGCCGGAAACATTCAGTACTTC.

The chain couples TRBV7-2 to TRBJ1-5; D uncertain. The germline V and J ends were trimmed by 5 bases and 4 bases, with 9 bases remaining between them. CDR1 SGHTA and CDR2 FQGNSA come from the germline V gene. The length of the CDR3 is 13 residues. The CDR3 is CASSQDENQPQHF. For the CDR3, the DNA is TGTGCCAGCAGCCAAGATGAAAATCAGCCCCAGCATTTT.

Of note for this clone: Additional DNA sequences in this sample encode the identical CDR3. The V gene is TRBV28, the J gene TRBJ2-3; D not resolved. Germline V CDR1 and CDR2: MDHEN, SYDVKM. This CDR3 is built from 13 residues. Trimming took off 5 bases at V and 0 bases at J, with 6 bases between the two ends. The chain's CDR3 is CASSPPSTDTQYF. The CDR3 DNA reads as TGTGCCAGCAGTCCGCCTAGCACAGATACGCAGTATTTT.

The chain links TRBV5-1 to TRBJ2-7; D is perhaps TRBD1 or TRBD2 (5 bases each). The germline V and J ends were trimmed by 0 bases and 3 bases, with 10 bases remaining between them. The CDR3 covers 14 residues. Germline V gene sequence: CDR1 SGHRS, CDR2 YFSETQ. The CDR3 spells CASSLGQRGYEQYF. The CDR3, as DNA: TGCGCCAGCAGCTTGGGACAGAGGGGCTACGAGCAGTACTTC.

The chain is built from TRBV5-8 and TRBJ2-3, with 8 bases fitting TRBD2. Germline V gene lookup returns CDR1 SGHTS and CDR2 YDEGEE. The CDR3 has 16 amino acids. V shed 2 bases, J shed 0 bases, and the junction held 5 bases outside the gene matches. CDR3 DNA sequence: TGTGCCAGCAGCTTACTAGCGGTTTATAGCACAGATACGCAGTATTTT. It codes for CASSLLAVYSTDTQYF.

For the CDR3, the DNA is TGTGCCAGCAGCAAAAAAGGCGGGAGCATTCGCGAGCAGTACTTC. Encoded protein: CASSKKGGSIREQYF. The chain joins TRBV28 to TRBJ2-7; TRBD2 matches 7 bases. CDR3 size: 15 residues. V lost 6 bases to trimming and J lost 6 bases; unmatched junction nucleotides: 14. The germline V gene has CDR1 MDHEN and CDR2 SYDVKM.